One sample yielded the 24 T cell receptor beta chains listed below, sequenced in a study of blood T cell repertoires in COVID-19. Profiled with immunoSEQ multiplex PCR; TCRdb holds only in-frame clones, not every one. The sample carries around 95,000 clones, approximately 80% recorded once. Sequencing input: peripheral blood. The receptors were sampled from a woman in her 70s with acute or convalescent COVID-19.

This chain joins TRBV2 and TRBJ1-1; tentative D call: TRBD1 (5 bases). The ends were cut back, 6 bases at V and 2 bases at J, with 10 bases in the middle. The CDR3 contains 13 residues. The germline CDR1 and CDR2 sequences are SNHLY and FYNNEI. Written as DNA, the CDR3 is TGTGCCAGCAGAAGGGACTCCAACACTGAAGCTTTCTTT. Its translation is CASRRDSNTEAFF.

The V call is TRBV19, the J call TRBJ1-5; a possible D gene is TRBD1 (5 bases). The germline CDR1 and CDR2 sequences are LNHDA and SQIVND (reference sequence). The germline V and J ends were trimmed by 5 bases and 5 bases, with 19 bases remaining between them. The CDR3 extends over 16 amino acids. The CDR3 loop reads CASSRKSDRDYQPQHF. CDR3 sequence (DNA): TGTGCCAGTAGTCGAAAATCCGACAGAGACTATCAGCCCCAGCATTTT.

This rearrangement joins TRBV4-2 to TRBJ1-2, with D possibly TRBD1 on 5 matching bases. The CDR3 is 15 amino acids. V was trimmed by 0 bases and J by 6 bases, leaving 14 bases between them. Germline lookup yields CDR1 LGHNA and CDR2 YNFKEQ. The CDR3 coding sequence is TGTGCCAGCAGCCAAGAATGGCAGGGATCGGATGGCTACACCTTC. It specifies CASSQEWQGSDGYTF.

The chain joins TRBV2 to TRBJ1-2, with TRBD1 identical over 7 bases. The CDR3 has 14 amino acids. Trimming cost V 6 bases and J 4 bases; bases outside gene matches: 8. Per germline, CDR1 SNHLY and CDR2 FYNNEI. The CDR3 DNA is TGTGCCAGCAGAACAGGGGTGGTAGGCTATGGCTACACCTTC. As protein: CASRTGVVGYGYTF.

The J gene is TRBJ2-5, the V gene TRBV7-7, with TRBD2 identical over 12 bases. The CDR3 has 17 residues. V was clipped by 1 base and J by 5 bases; unmatched bases: 8. Germline V gene lookup returns CDR1 SSHAT and CDR2 FNYEAQ (reference sequence). The CDR3 DNA reads TGTGCCAGCAGCTTAGGCCTAGCGGGGGGGGCCCTGGAGACCCAGTACTTC. Its protein product is CASSLGLAGGALETQYF.

The chain carries TRBV6-5 and TRBJ2-7; 10 bases are a match to TRBD2. This CDR3 is built from 15 residues. CDR1 is MNHEY, CDR2 SVGAGI, per germline. The V gene end was trimmed by 8 bases and the J gene end by 2 bases; junction bases not matched to a gene: 9. As DNA, the CDR3 is TGTGCCAGCCGACCTCCCAGCGGGGGGGCCTACGAGCAGTACTTC. Protein sequence: CASRPPSGGAYEQYF.

The genes are TRBV6-1 and TRBJ1-2; D is uncertain. The V and J ends lost 5 bases and 1 base respectively, with 8 bases between them. This CDR3 contains 13 residues. The germline V gene encodes CDR1 MNHNS and CDR2 SASEGT. The CDR3 loop is CASSPGSNYGYTF. The CDR3 DNA sequence: TGTGCCAGCAGTCCCGGGAGTAACTATGGCTACACCTTC.

This clone has just a few counts. CDR3 region: CASSLARANTEAFF. CDR3 bases: TGTGCCAGCAGTTTAGCCAGGGCTAACACTGAAGCTTTCTTT. The rearrangement links TRBV27 to TRBJ1-1, with D possibly matching TRBD1 (5 bases). There are 14 residues in the CDR3. V was pared by 2 bases and J by 2 bases, with 9 bases between. From germline, CDR1 is MNHEY and CDR2 SMNVEV (reference sequence).

The gene calls are TRBV5-4 and TRBJ2-5; weak D call: TRBD2 (6 bases). The CDR3 loop spans 16 amino acids. The germline V and J ends were trimmed by 0 bases and 3 bases, with 15 bases remaining between them. Germline-derived CDR1 and CDR2 are SGHNT and YYREEE (reference sequence). The CDR3 here is CASSLAGERTKETQYF. Here the CDR3 DNA reads TGTGCCAGCAGCTTGGCGGGAGAGCGGACGAAAGAGACCCAGTACTTC.

This clone appeared a single time. The rearrangement links TRBV24-1 to TRBJ2-2; 8 nucleotides match TRBD1. This CDR3 comprises 17 residues. Germline CDR1 KGHDR, CDR2 SFDVKD. V was clipped by 4 bases and J by 3 bases; unmatched bases: 9. CDR3 in DNA: TGTGCCACCAGTGACCCACCGACAGGGGCTGACACCGGGGAGCTGTTTTTT. The encoded protein is CATSDPPTGADTGELFF.

This clone has a single count. The rearrangement links TRBV12-5 to TRBJ2-7, with 7 nucleotides matching TRBD1. Trimming cost V 6 bases and J 4 bases; bases outside gene matches: 6. This CDR3 spans 13 amino acids. The germline V gene encodes CDR1 LGHNT and CDR2 FRNRAP. The CDR3 DNA sequence: TGTGCTAGTGGCCGCCGGGACAGTTACGAGCAGTACTTC. It specifies CASGRRDSYEQYF. Looking up the rest from reference TRBV12-5 and TRBJ2-7 gives the full variable domain: DARVTQTPRHKVTEMGQEVTMRCQPILGHNTVFWYRQTMMQGLELLAYFRNRAPLDDSGMPKDRFSAEMPDATLATLKIQPSEPRDSAVYFCASGRRDSYEQYFGPGTRLTVT.

The table lists this clone with a few counts. The V call is TRBV7-2, the J call TRBJ1-2; 7 bases line up with TRBD1. CDR1 is SGHTA and CDR2 is FQGNSA in the germline V gene. V was clipped by 3 bases and J by 6 bases; unmatched bases: 4. The CDR3 extends over 13 amino acids. CDR3 residues: CASSLTGTDGYTF. CDR3 bases: TGTGCCAGCAGCTTGACAGGGACGGATGGCTACACCTTC.

V is TRBV3-1 (or the pseudogene TRBV3-2) and J is TRBJ2-1; 11 bases are a match to TRBD2. Looked up from germline, CDR1 is LGHDT and CDR2 is YNNKEL (reference sequence). After removal of 2 bases from V and 7 bases from J, the junction contained 13 bases not matched to a gene. The CDR3 covers 18 residues. For the CDR3, the DNA is TGTGCCAGCAGCCAAATGACTTCGACTAGCGGGGTCTCGAATGAGCAGTTCTTC. It codes for CASSQMTSTSGVSNEQFF.

The chain uses TRBV7-9 and TRBJ2-7; TRBD2 matches 7 bases. This CDR3 is built from 13 residues. Looked up from germline, CDR1 is SEHNR and CDR2 is FQNEAQ (reference sequence). The J segment lost 3 bases and the V segment lost 4 bases, leaving 3 bases of the junction unmatched. DNA of the CDR3: TGTGCCAGCAGCTCCTCTAGCGGCTACGAGCAGTACTTC. This sequence encodes CASSSSSGYEQYF. Drawing the rest from reference TRBV7-9 and TRBJ2-7, the complete variable domain is DTGVSQNPRHKITKRGQNVTFRCDPISEHNRLYWYRQTLGQGPEFLTYFQNEAQLEKSRLLSDRFSAERPKGSFSTLEIQRTEQGDSAMYLCASSSSSGYEQYFGPGTRLTVT.

The DNA for the CDR3 is TGTGCCACCAGTGATCCCAGACAGGGAAACACCGGGGAGCTGTTTTTT. Translation gives CATSDPRQGNTGELFF. The chain joins TRBV24-1 to TRBJ2-2; TRBD1 matches at 7 bases. With V trimmed by 3 bases and J by 2 bases, 5 bases remained unmatched. Germline V gene sequence: CDR1 KGHDR, CDR2 SFDVKD. The CDR3 is 16 residues long.

V usage is TRBV30 and J usage is TRBJ2-5; D gene unclear. Germline V gene data show CDR1 as GTSNPN and CDR2 as SVGIG (reference sequence). The germline V and J ends were trimmed by 0 bases and 5 bases, with 7 bases remaining between them. This CDR3 spans 12 amino acids. The CDR3 nucleotides read TGTGCCTGGAGTGTGGCCCACGAGACCCAGTACTTC. Translated: CAWSVAHETQYF.

V and J are TRBV5-6 and TRBJ2-4, with 9 bases fitting TRBD1. The CDR3 is 14 amino acids. V shed 6 bases and J 8 bases; nucleotides not matched to a gene: 9. The germline V gene encodes CDR1 SGHDT and CDR2 YYEEEE. The DNA for the CDR3 is TGTGCCAGCACACCCGGGACAGGGTACGACATTCAGTACTTC. Translated, it gives CASTPGTGYDIQYF.

The chain recombines TRBV20-1 with TRBJ2-2; 9 bases are shared with TRBD2. Germline V gene data show CDR1 as DFQATT and CDR2 as SNEGSKA (reference sequence). Unmatched junction bases numbered 7, after V lost 3 bases and J lost 5 bases. The CDR3 consists of 15 residues. CDR3 nucleotides: TGCAGTGCTAGTATCTTTGCGGGGGGGACCGGGGAGCTGTTTTTT. This codes for CSASIFAGGTGELFF.

The J gene is TRBJ2-5, the V gene TRBV19, with TRBD1 as a possible D gene (6 bases). Trimming shortened V by 10 bases and J by 7 bases, and 19 bases separated the two germline ends. The CDR3 is made up of 13 amino acids. The germline gives CDR1 LNHDA, CDR2 SQIVND (reference sequence). CDR3 loop: CATSGVGAWTQYF. Here the CDR3 DNA reads TGTGCCACCTCTGGCGTGGGGGCGTGGACCCAGTACTTC.

The chain combines TRBV7-8 with TRBJ2-7, with 10 bases fitting TRBD2. This CDR3 has 17 residues. J was trimmed by 0 bases and V by 1 base; bases with no gene match: 6. Germline V gene sequence: CDR1 SGHVS, CDR2 FQNEAQ. CDR3 in amino acids: CASSLGSGGTSSYEQYF. The CDR3 nucleotides read TGTGCCAGCAGCTTAGGTAGCGGGGGGACAAGCTCCTACGAGCAGTACTTC. Supplemented by reference TRBV7-8 and TRBJ2-7, the full variable domain reads GAGVSQSPRYKVAKRGQDVALRCDPISGHVSLFWYQQALGQGPEFLTYFQNEAQLDKSGLPSDRFFAERPEGSVSTLKIQRTQQEDSAVYLCASSLGSGGTSSYEQYFGPGTRLTVT.

This sequence joins TRBV25-1 and TRBJ1-1; D call uncertain. Per germline, CDR1 MGHDK and CDR2 SYGVNS. The CDR3 sequence is 13 residues long. V lost 8 bases, J lost 6 bases, and 16 bases lay in between. CDR3 nucleotides: TGTGCCAGCCATGACACGTCCCCATCTGAAGCTTTCTTT. As protein: CASHDTSPSEAFF. Drawing the rest from reference TRBV25-1 and TRBJ1-1, the complete variable domain is EADIYQTPRYLVIGTGKKITLECSQTMGHDKMYWYQQDPGMELHLIHYSYGVNSTEKGDLSSESTVSRIRTEHFPLTLESARPSHTSQYLCASHDTSPSEAFFGQGTRLTVV.

V gene TRBV12-3 or TRBV12-4 combines with J gene TRBJ1-1; D gene uncertain. V was shortened by 2 bases and J by 10 bases, with 5 bases between the two germline ends. The CDR3 is 10 amino acids. The CDR3 DNA sequence: TGTGCCAGCAGTTTACTCGGAGCTTTCTTT. As protein: CASSLLGAFF.

The DNA for the CDR3 is TGTGCCAGCAGAACCCCGGGACAGGGGAGGGAGACCCAGTACTTC. It codes for CASRTPGQGRETQYF. The rearrangement joins TRBV6-5 to TRBJ2-5; TRBD1 aligns across 10 bases. With 6 bases clipped from V and 5 bases from J, the junction kept 9 bases outside the gene matches. CDR1 and CDR2 (germline): MNHEY, SVGAGI. The CDR3 covers 15 residues.

V gene TRBV4-2 combines with J gene TRBJ1-5; D possibly corresponds to TRBD1 (5 bases). This CDR3 comprises 18 residues. Per germline, CDR1 LGHNA and CDR2 YNFKEQ. Trimming took off 0 bases at V and 7 bases at J, with 22 bases between the two ends. CDR3 DNA sequence: TGTGCCAGCAGCCAAGATCTTTCCAGCGGAGGGGTCGGACAGCCCCAGCATTTT. It is translated as CASSQDLSSGGVGQPQHF.